One and the same sample provided the 21 T cell receptor beta chains below, sequenced in a study of blood T cell repertoires in COVID-19. TCRdb's copy holds only in-frame clones and misses some; the assay was immunoSEQ multiplex PCR. The table includes 17,000 or so clones, roughly 87% detected once. Sequencing input: peripheral blood. The receptors were sampled from a man aged 45-65 years with active COVID-19.

As for this clone: The junction departs from the called germline gene at one end, perhaps through a read error. CDR3 region: CASGYNEQFF. The CDR3, as DNA: TGCGCTAGCGGTTACAATGAGCAGTTCTTC. This sequence joins TRBV19 and TRBJ2-1; 7 bases map to TRBD2. This CDR3 spans 10 amino acids. Germline CDR1 and CDR2: LNHDA and SQIVND (reference sequence).

This clone was picked up one time. The rearrangement links TRBV28 to TRBJ1-1, with a possible D match to TRBD1 (5 bases). Germline V gene data show CDR1 as MDHEN and CDR2 as SYDVKM. The CDR3 runs to 14 residues. The V gene lost 5 bases and the J gene lost 1 base, with 11 bases spanning the gap. CDR3 loop: CASSPETANTEAFF. The CDR3 bases are TGTGCCAGCAGTCCGGAGACAGCGAACACTGAAGCTTTCTTT.

The chain employs TRBV24-1 and TRBJ2-2; D is unresolved. This CDR3 is built from 16 residues. Germline-derived CDR1 and CDR2 are KGHDR and SFDVKD. Trimming removed 2 bases from V and 0 bases from J, with 9 bases in between. The CDR3 DNA reads as TGTGCCACCAGTGATTCGTCACTTACGAACACCGGGGAGCTGTTTTTT. Translated: CATSDSSLTNTGELFF.

Note on this clone: One end of the junction varies from germline; a read error may be responsible. V gene TRBV7-3 combines with J gene TRBJ1-1; TRBD1 aligns across 10 bases. CDR1 and CDR2 from the germline V gene are SGHTA and FQGTGA. The CDR3 is made up of 15 amino acids. CDR3 region: CANSLTTGGRTEAFF. CDR3 DNA: TGTGCCAACAGCTTAACGACAGGGGGCAGGACTGAAGCTTTCTTT.

The J gene is TRBJ1-1, the V gene TRBV6-1; the match to TRBD1 covers 8 bases. This CDR3 has 14 residues. The ends lost 1 base at V and 6 bases at J; junction bases unmatched: 4. Germline V lookup: CDR1 MNHNS, CDR2 SASEGT. CDR3: CASSEDRGRPEAFF. The CDR3 region has the DNA TGTGCCAGCAGTGAAGACAGGGGGAGGCCTGAAGCTTTCTTT.

With regard to this clone: The junction does not match germline at one end; this may be a read error. The rearrangement links TRBV4-2 to TRBJ1-2; D perhaps matches TRBD1 (6 bases). Germline CDR1 LGHNA, CDR2 YNFKEQ. This CDR3 is 13 amino acids long. CDR3 loop: CASSQEGGHGSTF. Here the CDR3 DNA reads TGTGCCAGCAGCCAAGAAGGGGGTCACGGCTCCACCTTC.

The CDR3 DNA reads as TGTGCCAGCAGTGGGGACAGGCTTAGAGCCTATAATTCACCCCTCCACTTT. It encodes CASSGDRLRAYNSPLHF. The gene calls are TRBV6-1 and TRBJ1-6; 8 nucleotides align to TRBD1. The V segment lost 4 bases and the J segment 2 bases; nucleotides outside the gene matches: 7. Germline V gene lookup returns CDR1 MNHNS and CDR2 SASEGT. The length of the CDR3 is 17 residues.

The CDR3 region has the DNA TGTGCCAGCAGCTACGGGGGGTTGGATTATCCTGAAGCTTTCTTT. Translating gives CASSYGGLDYPEAFF. The rearrangement uses TRBV6-4 and TRBJ1-1, with D maybe TRBD1 (5 bases). Germline CDR1 MRHNA, CDR2 SNTAGT. The CDR3 loop spans 15 amino acids. Trimming shortened V by 6 bases and J by 6 bases, and 20 bases separated the two germline ends.

This sequence joins TRBV28 and TRBJ1-5; 8 nucleotides match TRBD1. CDR1 is MDHEN and CDR2 is SYDVKM in the germline V gene. The CDR3 runs to 16 residues. J gave up 3 bases and V 3 bases, and 7 bases lay outside the gene matches. This CDR3 is CASSFGQGGPNQPQHF. DNA of the CDR3: TGTGCCAGCAGTTTCGGACAGGGTGGCCCCAATCAGCCCCAGCATTTT. Full variable domain (outside the CDR3, taken from reference TRBV28 and TRBJ1-5): DVKVTQSSRYLVKRTGEKVFLECVQDMDHENMFWYRQDPGLGLRLIYFSYDVKMKEKGDIPEGYSVSREKKERFSLILESASTNQTSMYLCASSFGQGGPNQPQHFGDGTRLSIL.

The chain recombines TRBV7-2 with TRBJ2-2, with D tentatively TRBD2 (5 bases). Trimming stripped 5 bases from V and 1 base from J, with 17 bases between. The CDR3 sequence is 17 residues long. Germline values: CDR1 SGHTA, CDR2 FQGNSA. The CDR3 coding sequence is TGTGCCAGCAGCCCCAGACCCCGAGGGAGGAACACCGGGGAGCTGTTTTTT. Translating gives CASSPRPRGRNTGELFF.

The rearrangement joins TRBV10-1 to TRBJ2-1; 9 bases agree with TRBD2. The germline gives CDR1 WNHNN, CDR2 SYGVQD (reference sequence). The V gene end was trimmed by 0 bases and the J gene end by 4 bases; junction bases not matched to a gene: 4. The CDR3 runs 16 residues. The CDR3 nucleotides read TGCGCCAGCAGTGAGTCGTTGACTAGCGGTTACAATGAGCAGTTCTTC. Its protein is CASSESLTSGYNEQFF.

The rearrangement uses TRBV7-6 and TRBJ2-3; 7 nucleotides agree with TRBD2. This CDR3 contains 16 residues. Germline V gene data show CDR1 as SGHVS and CDR2 as FNYEAQ. Unmatched junction bases numbered 14, after V lost 6 bases and J lost 5 bases. CDR3 in DNA: TGTGCCAGCAGTCTAACTAGCGCCCTAGAGGGAGATACGCAGTATTTT. Residues: CASSLTSALEGDTQYF. The full variable domain, its missing parts supplied by reference TRBV7-6 and TRBJ2-3, is GAGVSQSPRYKVTKRGQDVALRCDPISGHVSLYWYRQALGQGPEFLTYFNYEAQQDKSGLPNDRFSAERPEGSISTLTIQRTEQRDSAMYRCASSLTSALEGDTQYFGPGTRLTVL.

The V gene is TRBV27, the J gene TRBJ2-5; a weak D match, TRBD1 (6 bases). V was shortened by 6 bases and J by 5 bases, with 13 bases between the two germline ends. Looked up from germline, CDR1 is MNHEY and CDR2 is SMNVEV (reference sequence). The CDR3 loop spans 13 amino acids. The DNA for the CDR3 is TGTGCCAGCAGCGGCAGGGGCCGGGAGACCCAGTACTTC. Protein: CASSGRGRETQYF.

The chain combines TRBV11-2 with TRBJ2-1; TRBD2 matches 8 bases. J was trimmed by 10 bases and V by 3 bases; bases with no gene match: 11. CDR1 is SGHAT and CDR2 is FQNNGV in the germline V gene. This CDR3 spans 15 amino acids. The CDR3 region is CASSFTPGAGVEQFF. The CDR3 DNA sequence: TGTGCCAGCAGCTTTACCCCAGGAGCGGGAGTAGAGCAGTTCTTC. Full variable domain (remainder filled in from reference TRBV11-2 and TRBJ2-1): EAGVAQSPRYKIIEKRQSVAFWCNPISGHATLYWYQQILGQGPKLLIQFQNNGVVDDSQLPKDRFSAERLKGVDSTLKIQPAKLEDSAVYLCASSFTPGAGVEQFFGPGTRLTVL.

This clone was seen just once. This chain links TRBV5-6 with TRBJ2-1; 7 bases align to TRBD2. V lost 5 bases and J lost 2; bases outside the gene matches: 13. The germline CDR1 and CDR2 sequences are SGHDT and YYEEEE. This CDR3 has 17 residues. CDR3 protein: CASSRGRAGWTYNEQFF. Here the CDR3 DNA reads TGTGCCAGCAGTCGGGGGAGGGCGGGCTGGACCTACAATGAGCAGTTCTTC.

The chain is built from TRBV6-4 and TRBJ2-1; 8 bases align to TRBD1. Losses at the gene ends were 0 bases for V and 9 bases for J; bases not matched to a gene: 4. There are 14 residues in the CDR3. The V gene's germline CDR1 is MRHNA and CDR2 SNTAGT. CDR3: CASSDSDRGTEQFF. In DNA, the CDR3 is TGTGCCAGCAGTGACTCAGACAGGGGAACTGAGCAGTTCTTC.

This chain connects TRBV5-1 to TRBJ2-3, with 8 bases aligning to TRBD1. The CDR3 runs to 15 residues. The V segment lost 3 bases and the J segment 5 bases; nucleotides outside the gene matches: 8. The germline gives CDR1 SGHRS, CDR2 YFSETQ. This CDR3 reads CASSSLDRVVDTQYF. Here the CDR3 DNA reads TGCGCCAGCAGCTCCTTGGACAGGGTGGTAGATACGCAGTATTTT.

This chain connects TRBV15 to TRBJ1-1; weak D call: TRBD1 (5 bases). Germline CDR1 and CDR2: LNHNV and YYDKDF (reference sequence). The CDR3 runs to 15 residues. V lost 5 bases and J 8 bases, leaving 21 bases between the germline ends. The CDR3 here is CATSRRFRDSREAFF. The CDR3 DNA reads as TGTGCCACCAGCCGCCGATTTCGGGACTCTCGCGAAGCTTTCTTT.

The CDR3 sequence: CASSSQGQGGSGEQFF. The CDR3 DNA reads TGTGCCAGCAGCTCACAAGGACAGGGTGGTAGTGGTGAGCAGTTCTTC. V is TRBV7-9 and J is TRBJ2-1; 8 nucleotides align to TRBD1. J was trimmed by 9 bases and V by 4 bases; bases with no gene match: 14. This CDR3 has 16 residues. Germline CDR1 is SEHNR and CDR2 is FQNEAQ (reference sequence).

This chain joins TRBV10-1 and TRBJ2-1; 9 bases fit TRBD1. The CDR3 runs 15 residues. Germline values: CDR1 WNHNN, CDR2 SYGVQD (reference sequence). The J segment lost 5 bases and the V segment lost 5 bases, leaving 7 bases of the junction unmatched. CDR3 nucleotide sequence: TGCGCCAGCAGTTATCGGACAGGGGCACACAATGAGCAGTTCTTC. It translates to CASSYRTGAHNEQFF.

J is TRBJ2-3 and V is TRBV29-1, with D unclear. Trimming cost V 1 base and J 8 bases, with 13 bases left between them. The CDR3 spans 13 residues. The germline V gene has CDR1 SQVTM and CDR2 ANQGSEA. The CDR3 bases are TGCAGCGTTGAAGGTCTTAGTCTCCGTACGCAGTATTTT. Protein product: CSVEGLSLRTQYF.